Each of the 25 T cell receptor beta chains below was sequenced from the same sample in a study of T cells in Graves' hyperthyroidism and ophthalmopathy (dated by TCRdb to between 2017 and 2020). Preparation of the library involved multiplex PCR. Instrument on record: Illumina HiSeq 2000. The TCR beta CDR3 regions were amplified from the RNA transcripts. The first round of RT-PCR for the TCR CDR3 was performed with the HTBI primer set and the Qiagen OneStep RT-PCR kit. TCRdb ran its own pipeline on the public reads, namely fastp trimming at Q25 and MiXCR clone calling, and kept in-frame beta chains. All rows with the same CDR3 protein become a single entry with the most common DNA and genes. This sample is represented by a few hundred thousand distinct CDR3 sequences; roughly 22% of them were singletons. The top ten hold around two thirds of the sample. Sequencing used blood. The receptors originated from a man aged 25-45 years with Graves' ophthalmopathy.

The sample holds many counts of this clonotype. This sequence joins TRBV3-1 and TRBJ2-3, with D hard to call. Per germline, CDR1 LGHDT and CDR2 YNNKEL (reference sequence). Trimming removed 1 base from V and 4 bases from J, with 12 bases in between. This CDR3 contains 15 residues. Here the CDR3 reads CASSQGQSGADTQYF. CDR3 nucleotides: TGTGCCAGCAGCCAAGGGCAGTCTGGGGCAGATACGCAGTATTTT.

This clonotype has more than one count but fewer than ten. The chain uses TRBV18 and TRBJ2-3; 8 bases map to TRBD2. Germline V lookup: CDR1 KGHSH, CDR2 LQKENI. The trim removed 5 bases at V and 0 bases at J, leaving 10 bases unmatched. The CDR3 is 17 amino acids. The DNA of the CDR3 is TGTGCCAGCTCATCCAGTCCCTCTAGCGGGAGCACAGATACGCAGTATTTT. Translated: CASSSSPSSGSTDTQYF.

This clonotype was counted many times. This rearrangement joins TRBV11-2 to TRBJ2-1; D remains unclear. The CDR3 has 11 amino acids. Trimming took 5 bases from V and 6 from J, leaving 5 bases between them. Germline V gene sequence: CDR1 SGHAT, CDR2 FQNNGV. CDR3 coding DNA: TGTGCCAGCAGCCAGAGCAATGAGCAGTTCTTC. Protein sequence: CASSQSNEQFF.

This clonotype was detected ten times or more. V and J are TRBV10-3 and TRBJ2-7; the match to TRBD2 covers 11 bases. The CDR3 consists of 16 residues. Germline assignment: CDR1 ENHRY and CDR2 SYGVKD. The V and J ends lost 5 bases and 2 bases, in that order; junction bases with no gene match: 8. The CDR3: CAISPLTSGRTYEQYF. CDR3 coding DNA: TGTGCCATCAGTCCCTTAACTAGCGGGAGAACCTACGAGCAGTACTTC.

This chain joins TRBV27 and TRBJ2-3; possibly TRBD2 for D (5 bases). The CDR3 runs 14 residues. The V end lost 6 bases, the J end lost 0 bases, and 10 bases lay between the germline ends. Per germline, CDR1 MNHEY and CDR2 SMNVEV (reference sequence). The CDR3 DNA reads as TGTGCCAGCAGACGCGGGCCTAGCACAGATACGCAGTATTTT. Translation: CASRRGPSTDTQYF.

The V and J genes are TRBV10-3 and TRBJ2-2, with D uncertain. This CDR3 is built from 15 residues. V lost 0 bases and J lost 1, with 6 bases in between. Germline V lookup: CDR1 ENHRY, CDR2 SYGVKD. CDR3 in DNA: TGTGCCATCAGTGAGTCTCCCGGGAACACCGGGGAGCTGTTTTTT. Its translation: CAISESPGNTGELFF.

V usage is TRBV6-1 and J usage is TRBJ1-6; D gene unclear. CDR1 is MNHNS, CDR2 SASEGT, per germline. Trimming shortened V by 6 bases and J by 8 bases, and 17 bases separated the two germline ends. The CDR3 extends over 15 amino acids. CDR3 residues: CASRSRRRPDSPLHF. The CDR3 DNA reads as TGTGCCAGCAGGTCCAGGCGCCGTCCCGATTCACCCCTCCACTTT.

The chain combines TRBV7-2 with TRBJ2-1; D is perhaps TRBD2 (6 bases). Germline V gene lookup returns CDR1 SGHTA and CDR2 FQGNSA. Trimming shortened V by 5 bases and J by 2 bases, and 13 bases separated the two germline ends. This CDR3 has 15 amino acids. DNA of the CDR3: TGTGCCAGCAGCCCGCAGGAGGGAACCTACAATGAGCAGTTCTTC. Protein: CASSPQEGTYNEQFF.

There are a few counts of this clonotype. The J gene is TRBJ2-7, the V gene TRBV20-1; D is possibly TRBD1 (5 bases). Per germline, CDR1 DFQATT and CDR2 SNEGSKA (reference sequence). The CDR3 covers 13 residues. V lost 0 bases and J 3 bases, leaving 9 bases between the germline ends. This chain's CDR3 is CSARDQGIYEQYF. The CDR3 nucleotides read TGCAGTGCTAGAGATCAGGGTATCTACGAGCAGTACTTC.

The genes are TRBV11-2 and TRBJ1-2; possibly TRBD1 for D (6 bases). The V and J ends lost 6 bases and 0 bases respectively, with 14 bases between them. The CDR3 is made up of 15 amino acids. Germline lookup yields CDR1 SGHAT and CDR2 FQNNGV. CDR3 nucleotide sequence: TGTGCCAGCAGTTTTGAGGGGGTTTCTAACTATGGCTACACCTTC. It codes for CASSFEGVSNYGYTF.

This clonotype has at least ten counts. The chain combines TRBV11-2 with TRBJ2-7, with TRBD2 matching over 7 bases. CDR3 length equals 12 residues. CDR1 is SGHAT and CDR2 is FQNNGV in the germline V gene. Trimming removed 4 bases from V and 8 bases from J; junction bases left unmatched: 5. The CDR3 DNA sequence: TGTGCCAGCAGCTCCTTCGGGGGGAAGCAGTACTTC. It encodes CASSSFGGKQYF.

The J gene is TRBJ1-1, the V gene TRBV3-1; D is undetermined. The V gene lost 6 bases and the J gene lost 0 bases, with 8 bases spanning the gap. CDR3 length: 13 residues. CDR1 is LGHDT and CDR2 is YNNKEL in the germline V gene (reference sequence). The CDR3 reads CASRLGLNTEAFF. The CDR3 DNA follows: TGTGCCAGCAGGTTGGGGTTGAACACTGAAGCTTTCTTT.

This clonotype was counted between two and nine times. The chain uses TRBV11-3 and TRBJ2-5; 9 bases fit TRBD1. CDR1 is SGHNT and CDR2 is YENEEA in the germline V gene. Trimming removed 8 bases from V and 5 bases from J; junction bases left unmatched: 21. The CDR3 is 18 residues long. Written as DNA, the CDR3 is TGTGCCAGCGTAATGGGGGTCGGACCGGGACAGGGTTTGGAGACCCAGTACTTC. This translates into CASVMGVGPGQGLETQYF. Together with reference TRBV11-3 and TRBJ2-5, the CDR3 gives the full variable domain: EAGVVQSPRYKIIEKKQPVAFWCNPISGHNTLYWYLQNLGQGPELLIRYENEEAVDDSQLPKDRFSAERLKGVDSTLKIQPAELGDSAVYLCASVMGVGPGQGLETQYFGPGTRLLVL.

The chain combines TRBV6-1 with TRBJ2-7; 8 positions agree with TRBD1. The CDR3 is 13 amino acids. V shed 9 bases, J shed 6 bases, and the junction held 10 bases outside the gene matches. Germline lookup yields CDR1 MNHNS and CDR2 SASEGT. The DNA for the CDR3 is TGTGCCAGTGGAGGGCAGGGGGCGGGCGAGCAGTACTTC. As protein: CASGGQGAGEQYF.

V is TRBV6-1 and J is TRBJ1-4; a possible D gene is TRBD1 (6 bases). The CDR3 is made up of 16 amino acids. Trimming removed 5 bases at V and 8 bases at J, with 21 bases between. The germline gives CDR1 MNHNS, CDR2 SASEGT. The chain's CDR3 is CASSQNDKTRGEKLFF. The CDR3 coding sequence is TGTGCCAGCAGTCAAAACGACAAAACCAGGGGCGAAAAACTGTTTTTT.

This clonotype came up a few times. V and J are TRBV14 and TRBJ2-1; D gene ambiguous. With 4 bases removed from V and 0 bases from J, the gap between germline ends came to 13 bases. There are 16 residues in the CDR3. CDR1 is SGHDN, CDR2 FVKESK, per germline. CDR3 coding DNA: TGTGCCAGCAGCCGCGGAGCTTTGAGCTCCTACAATGAGCAGTTCTTC. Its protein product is CASSRGALSSYNEQFF.

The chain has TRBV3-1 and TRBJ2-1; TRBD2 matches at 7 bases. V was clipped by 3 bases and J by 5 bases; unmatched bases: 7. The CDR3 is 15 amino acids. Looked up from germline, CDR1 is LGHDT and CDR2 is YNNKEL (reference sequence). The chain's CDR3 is CASSQGAGLNNEQFF. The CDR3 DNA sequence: TGTGCCAGCAGCCAGGGTGCGGGACTAAACAATGAGCAGTTCTTC.

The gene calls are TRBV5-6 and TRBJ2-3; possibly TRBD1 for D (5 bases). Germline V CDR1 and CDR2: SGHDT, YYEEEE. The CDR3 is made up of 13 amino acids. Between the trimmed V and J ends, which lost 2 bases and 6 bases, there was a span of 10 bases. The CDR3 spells CASSFQGSDTQYF. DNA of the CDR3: TGTGCCAGCAGCTTCCAGGGTAGCGATACGCAGTATTTT. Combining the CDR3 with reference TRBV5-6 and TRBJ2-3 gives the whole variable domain DAGVTQSPTHLIKTRGQQVTLRCSPKSGHDTVSWYQQALGQGPQFIFQYYEEEERQRGNFPDRFSGHQFPNYSSELNVNALLLGDSALYLCASSFQGSDTQYFGPGTRLTVL.

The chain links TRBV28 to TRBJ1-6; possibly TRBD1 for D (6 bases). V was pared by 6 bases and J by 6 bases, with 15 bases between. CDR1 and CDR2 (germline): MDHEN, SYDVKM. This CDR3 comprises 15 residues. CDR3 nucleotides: TGTGCCAGCAGCCAAACAGGGAGGGGTAATTCACCCCTCCACTTT. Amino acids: CASSQTGRGNSPLHF.

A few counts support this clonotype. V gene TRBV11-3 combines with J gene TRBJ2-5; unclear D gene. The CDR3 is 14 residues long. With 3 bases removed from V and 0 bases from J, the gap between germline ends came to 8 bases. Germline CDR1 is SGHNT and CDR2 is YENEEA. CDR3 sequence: CASSFYGDQETQYF. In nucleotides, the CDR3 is TGTGCCAGCAGCTTTTACGGTGACCAAGAGACCCAGTACTTC.

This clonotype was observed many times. The CDR3, as DNA: TGCAGTGCTAATCTAGCGGGAGGGGAAGGAAAGACCCAGTACTTC. Its protein is CSANLAGGEGKTQYF. The chain combines TRBV20-1 with TRBJ2-5, with TRBD2 matching over 12 bases. The V gene's germline CDR1 is DFQATT and CDR2 SNEGSKA (reference sequence). The CDR3 totals 15 residues. V shed 4 bases, J shed 6 bases, and the junction held 9 bases outside the gene matches.

CDR3 sequence reads: CASSSLADLHTREQYF. In DNA form, the CDR3 reads TGTGCCAGCAGCTCACTAGCGGACCTACACACGAGGGAGCAGTACTTC. The chain couples TRBV11-3 to TRBJ2-7, with TRBD2 matching 8 bases. V shed 4 bases, J shed 7 bases, and the junction held 15 bases outside the gene matches. This CDR3 has 16 residues. From germline, CDR1 is SGHNT and CDR2 YENEEA.

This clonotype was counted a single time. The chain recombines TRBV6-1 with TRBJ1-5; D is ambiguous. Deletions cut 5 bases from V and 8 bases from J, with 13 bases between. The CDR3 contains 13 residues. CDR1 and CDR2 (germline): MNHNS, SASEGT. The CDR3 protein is CASSTRGRKPQHF. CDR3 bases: TGTGCCAGCAGTACACGAGGGAGGAAGCCCCAGCATTTT.

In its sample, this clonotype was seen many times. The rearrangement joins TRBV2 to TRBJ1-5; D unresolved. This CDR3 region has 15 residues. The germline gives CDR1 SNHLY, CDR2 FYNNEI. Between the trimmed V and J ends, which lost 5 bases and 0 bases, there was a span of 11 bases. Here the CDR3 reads CASSRDWNSNQPQHF. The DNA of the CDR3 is TGTGCCAGCAGTCGGGATTGGAATAGCAATCAGCCCCAGCATTTT.

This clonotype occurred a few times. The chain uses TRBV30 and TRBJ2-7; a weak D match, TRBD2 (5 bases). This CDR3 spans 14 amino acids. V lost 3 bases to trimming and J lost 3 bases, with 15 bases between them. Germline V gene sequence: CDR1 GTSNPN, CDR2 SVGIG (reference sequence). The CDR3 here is CAWSPRGLFYEQYF. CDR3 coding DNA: TGTGCCTGGAGCCCCAGAGGACTTTTCTACGAGCAGTACTTC.